A selection of T cell receptor beta chains follows, all from one sample in a study of technical replicates of blood from a few donors. Produced via immunoSEQ multiplex PCR; TCRdb's table is partial and in-frame only. The sample carries fewer than 100,000 clones, under 95% recorded once. Sequencing input: T cells isolated from PBMCs. These receptors came from a human donor in good health. The conserved cysteine and the conserved F or W are not part of the CDR3 here. Fields, in order: J gene, V gene, CDR3 protein.

>TRBJ2-3|TRBV6-5
ASTPGLASDTQY
>TRBJ1-3|TRBV19
ASSAWGDTIY
>TRBJ1-2|TRBV11-2
ASSLDAHREGGYT
>TRBJ2-1|TRBV18
ASSPYRDNNEQF
>TRBJ2-3|TRBV9
ASSVSSGGWGTDTQY
>TRBJ2-7|TRBV11-3
ASSGRKGTGAAYEQY
>TRBJ2-1|TRBV7-9
ASSLTDGGNEQF
>TRBJ2-3|TRBV25-1
ASRQGPDTQY
>TRBJ1-6|TRBV11-3
ASRTGNSPLH
>TRBJ2-5|TRBV6-5
ASSYSWGTGKETQY
>TRBJ1-6|TRBV27
ASSRRTGTNSPLH
>TRBJ2-1|TRBV27
ASSLTSGALNEQF
>TRBJ2-1|TRBV11-3
ASSLGGEFYEQF
>TRBJ1-2|TRBV29-1
STRANYGYT
>TRBJ1-6|TRBV27
ASSLNFDSSYNSPLH
>TRBJ1-4|TRBV11-2
ASSPSVEKLF
>TRBJ2-6|TRBV18
ASSPRDRGHSGANVLT
>TRBJ1-1|TRBV5-6
ASSLAPTGSKAF
>TRBJ1-5|TRBV6-5
ASRTRDSAPAQH
>TRBJ2-1|TRBV5-8
ASSAGLAGRNEQF
>TRBJ2-7|TRBV19
ASSPGTGGRYEQY
>TRBJ1-4|TRBV11-2
ASSSRGTGGEKLF
>TRBJ1-5|TRBV6-1
ASSGPNTGGEQPQH
>TRBJ1-1|TRBV13
ASSLWPGGQGNTEAF
>TRBJ1-1|TRBV5-1
ASSLTSTGNGVEAF
>TRBJ2-7|TRBV10-2
ATLDRSSYEQY
>TRBJ1-1|TRBV25-1
ASSQGKNTEAF
>TRBJ1-1|TRBV4-1
ASSPGQGTLNTEAF
>TRBJ1-1|TRBV7-9
ASTRGANTEAF
>TRBJ1-1|TRBV29-1
SVESRLVAEAF
>TRBJ2-5|TRBV2
ASSGAPNPGHLRPGGTQTQY
>TRBJ2-7|TRBV18
ASSSGGSSYEQY
>TRBJ1-4|TRBV5-1
ASSFGNRDRSEKLF
>TRBJ2-1|TRBV19
ASSVGWGLAAEMVTYNEQF
>TRBJ2-5|TRBV18
ASSRRGLPGETQY
>TRBJ2-3|TRBV21-1
ASSGLARSTDTQY
>TRBJ2-3|TRBV7-9
ASSSVVDTQY
>TRBJ2-3|TRBV11-3
ASSPPGGDTQY
>TRBJ1-1|TRBV6-6
ASTFGETEAF
>TRBJ2-1|TRBV19
ASKIGTSGFNEQF